This T cell receptor (beta chain) is drawn from a study of T cell responses to AZD1222 COVID-19 vaccine. Study overall: Pooled in the analysis were second doses at about 4 or about 12 weeks. Whole-study findings and limits: The study found Spike-specific TCR breadth and depth rose after two AZD1222 doses. Females made up more of the donors, who were largely white British, and clonal diversity may have come out too low.

The CDR3 is 15 amino acids. V shed 3 bases and J 7 bases; nucleotides not matched to a gene: 8. Looked up from germline, CDR1 is LNHDA and CDR2 is SQIVND (reference sequence). Comment on this clone: The antigen remains unidentified.

The data were produced by immunoSEQ multiplex PCR, yet TCRdb's version contains in-frame clones alone and is incomplete. This table holds about 190,000 clones, approximately 92% found once. The sequencing here drew on peripheral blood, taken on day 0 of AZD1222 vaccination. This chain uses TRBV19 with TRBJ2-1; 8 bases agree with TRBD1. The receptor comes from an adult in good health. This chain's CDR3 is CASSISGGAGNEQFF. The CDR3 nucleotides are TGTGCCAGTAGTATTTCAGGGGGCGCGGGAAATGAGCAGTTCTTC.